The rows below give T cell receptor beta chains drawn from one sample of a study of T cells in Graves' hyperthyroidism and ophthalmopathy. TCRdb passed the multiplex PCR reads through MiXCR, listing each CDR3 protein once. The sample includes about 180,000 distinct CDR3 sequences, over 15% of them seen just once. The sequencing input was blood. The receptors were sampled from a woman aged 50 to 60 with Graves' hyperthyroidism. Each CDR3 is given with its conserved first and last residue. D genes are given only for firm matches. Some rows mark clone size as missing; the rest say once, few, many or name a class of expanded clone.

>TRBV5-1|TRBJ1-1|many|-
TGCGCCAGCAGCTTGAACGCGGGGCTGAACACTGAAGCTTTCTTT
CASSLNAGLNTEAFF
>TRBV4-3|TRBJ2-7|-|TRBD1
TGCGCCAGCAGCCAAGCCCTTTTTCAGGGGGCCGAGCAGTACTTC
CASSQALFQGAEQYF
>TRBV29-1|TRBJ1-4|many|-
TGCAGCGTGGTGGCCGGGACGGGTAATGAAAAACTGTTTTTT
CSVVAGTGNEKLFF
>TRBV12-3/TRBV12-4|TRBJ2-5|-|TRBD2
TGTGCCAGCAGTCCCAATAGCGGGAGAGGGGAGACCCAGTACTTC
CASSPNSGRGETQYF
>TRBV7-2|TRBJ1-2|many|-
TGTGCCAGCAGCTTACAGAACTATGGCTACACCTTC
CASSLQNYGYTF
>TRBV12-3/TRBV12-4|TRBJ2-7|-|-
TGTGCCAGCAGTCCCCTTACAGGTGGTGCCCTATACGAGCAGTACTTC
CASSPLTGGALYEQYF
>TRBV19|TRBJ2-3|-|-
TGTGCCAGTAGAGACCAAGCCTCCACAGATACGCAGTATTTT
CASRDQASTDTQYF
>TRBV20-1|TRBJ1-1|many|-
TGCAGTGCTCCTCGGGTCTCGATGAACACTGAAGCTTTCTTT
CSAPRVSMNTEAFF
>TRBV7-2|TRBJ2-7|-|TRBD2
TGTGCCAGCAGCTTAGAGGCGCGGGGGGCGGCCTACGAGCAGTACTTC
CASSLEARGAAYEQYF
>TRBV5-6|TRBJ2-1|-|-
TGTGCCAGCACCAGGCAGGAGGTGGCGAAGAATGAGCAGTTCTTC
CASTRQEVAKNEQFF
>TRBV7-9|TRBJ1-2|many|TRBD1
TGTGCCAGCAGCTTAACCTGGGACAGGGATGGCTACACCTTC
CASSLTWDRDGYTF
>TRBV28|TRBJ1-4|many|-
TGTGCCAGCAGACCCAGGGGCCCTAATGAAAAACTGTTTTTT
CASRPRGPNEKLFF
>TRBV12-5|TRBJ2-5|many|-
TGTGCTAGTGGTTCCCCCGGGTCGGAGACCCAGTACTTC
CASGSPGSETQYF
>TRBV24-1|TRBJ1-2|-|TRBD1
TGTGCCACCAGTGATTATCCCGGGACAGGGGGCCTCTATGGCTACACCTTC
CATSDYPGTGGLYGYTF
>TRBV12-3/TRBV12-4|TRBJ1-6|many|-
TGTGCCAGCAGTTTAGCCCATTGGTCACCCCTCCACTTT
CASSLAHWSPLHF
>TRBV27|TRBJ2-2|many|-
TGTGCCAGCAGACCATCCCAGGGGGAGCTGTTTTTT
CASRPSQGELFF
>TRBV6-1|TRBJ2-1|many|-
TGTGCCAGCAGTACAGGGTTCGGGGAGCAGTTCTTC
CASSTGFGEQFF
>TRBV19|TRBJ2-1|many|TRBD2
TGTGCCAGTAGTATAGTGGCTAGCGGGATCTACAATGAGCAGTTCTTC
CASSIVASGIYNEQFF
>TRBV7-8|TRBJ2-2|-|-
TGTGCCAGCAGCCGTAATATGGGGGCGCGGGGGACCGGGGAGCTGTTTTTT
CASSRNMGARGTGELFF
>TRBV18|TRBJ1-1|many|-
TGTGCCAGCTCACCAAAACGGAAGAACACTGAAGCTTTCTTT
CASSPKRKNTEAFF
>TRBV2|TRBJ2-3|many|TRBD1
TGTGCCAGCAGTGAGGGGACAGGGATGAGCGCAGATACGCAGTATTTT
CASSEGTGMSADTQYF
>TRBV9|TRBJ1-2|-|-
TGTGCCAGCAGCGTAGATTGGAGAAACCCTAACTATGGCTACACCTTC
CASSVDWRNPNYGYTF
>TRBV5-1|TRBJ1-2|-|-
TGCGCCAGCAGCTTCGTGGTGGGAGGGCCCAATGGCTACACCTTC
CASSFVVGGPNGYTF
>TRBV5-5|TRBJ1-1|-|-
TGTGCCAGCAGCTTGGAACGGATGAACACTGAAGCTTTCTTT
CASSLERMNTEAFF
>TRBV7-3|TRBJ2-7|many|-
TGTGCCAGCAGCTTAATTTCGGGCGACGAGCAGTACTTC
CASSLISGDEQYF
>TRBV6-1|TRBJ2-3|many|-
TGTGCCAGCAGACAAACGAGCACAGATACGCAGTATTTT
CASRQTSTDTQYF
>TRBV29-1|TRBJ1-5|few|TRBD1
TGCAGCGTGATACCAGGGGGGAGCAATCGGCCCCAGCATTTT
CSVIPGGSNRPQHF
>TRBV5-1|TRBJ2-4|many|-
TGCGCCAGCAGCTTGGGACAGTTAGCCAAAAACATTCAGTACTTC
CASSLGQLAKNIQYF
>TRBV29-1|TRBJ1-5|many|-
TGCAGCGTTCTCGAGAGGGGCAATCAGCCCCAGCATTTT
CSVLERGNQPQHF
>TRBV18|TRBJ2-2|few|-
TGTGCCAGCTCACCACGTGAGGTTAACACCGGGGAGCCGTTTTTT
CASSPREVNTGEPFF
>TRBV20-1|TRBJ1-5|many|-
TGCAGTGCTAGAGACCAGGGTTACCAGCCCCAGCATTTT
CSARDQGYQPQHF
>TRBV20-1|TRBJ1-5|many|-
TGCAGTGCTAGGCCCCCATCGAGCAATCAGCCCCAGCATTTT
CSARPPSSNQPQHF
>TRBV15|TRBJ2-3|many|-
TGTGCCACCAGCAGAGATTCTGGAACGCAGTATTTT
CATSRDSGTQYF
>TRBV4-1|TRBJ2-5|-|TRBD2
TGCGCCAGCAGCCAAACACTAGCGGGGGTGCGGTTGTACCAAGAGACCCAGTACTTC
CASSQTLAGVRLYQETQYF
>TRBV20-1|TRBJ2-7|few|TRBD1
TGCAGTGCTAGAGATCTGGCAGGGGGCTACGAGCAGTACTTC
CSARDLAGGYEQYF
>TRBV2|TRBJ1-2|once|-
TGTGCCAGCAAAGCCAGTTCTAACTATGGCTACACCTTC
CASKASSNYGYTF
>TRBV7-9|TRBJ2-7|-|TRBD2
TGTGCCAGCAGCTTAGCAAGGACTAGCTCCTCCGAGCAGTACTTC
CASSLARTSSSEQYF
>TRBV29-1|TRBJ2-1|-|TRBD1
TGCAGCGTTGATGGGGCCCGGGACAGGGGACACAATGAGCAGTTCTTC
CSVDGARDRGHNEQFF
>TRBV5-1|TRBJ2-6|many|-
TGCGCCAGCAGCTTCCCCTCTGGGGCCAACGTCCTGACTTTC
CASSFPSGANVLTF
>TRBV7-9|TRBJ1-2|many|-
TGTGCCAGCAGCTTAGCAGGCAGGGACTATGGCTACACCTTC
CASSLAGRDYGYTF
>TRBV20-1|TRBJ1-6|many|TRBD1
TGCAGTGCTACGGACAGGCGAGTGAATTCACCCCTCCACTTT
CSATDRRVNSPLHF
>TRBV30|TRBJ1-3|-|TRBD1
TGTGCCTGGGACCGGGACAGGAAGTTTAGACCCACTGGAAACACCATATATTTT
CAWDRDRKFRPTGNTIYF
>TRBV6-1|TRBJ2-7|many|-
TGTGCCAGCAGGGACCCCACAGGGTTAGGGGCCGAGCAGTACTTC
CASRDPTGLGAEQYF
>TRBV5-1|TRBJ1-4|few|-
TGCGCCTCTCGTTGGGGTGCAACTAATGAAAAACTGTTTTTT
CASRWGATNEKLFF
>TRBV2|TRBJ2-2|many|-
TGTGCCACCACTCGAGGATTAAGGCGGGCGGAGCTGTTTTTT
CATTRGLRRAELFF
>TRBV2|TRBJ2-7|-|TRBD2
TGTGCCAGCGGGGGGGGAGCCTGGGAGCAGTACTTC
CASGGGAWEQYF
>TRBV4-1|TRBJ2-3|many|-
TGCGCCAGCAGTCGACAGAGCACAGATACGCAGTATTTT
CASSRQSTDTQYF
>TRBV19|TRBJ1-1|many|TRBD1
TGTGCCAGTAGTATCCCGGACAGGGAGGGTGAGCCTGAAGCTTTCTTT
CASSIPDREGEPEAFF
>TRBV2|TRBJ1-6|many|TRBD1
TGTGCCAGCAGCCGGGACAGCGCCTCGGGTTCACCCCTCCACTTT
CASSRDSASGSPLHF
>TRBV6-7|TRBJ1-1|many|-
TGTGCCAGCAGTTATTTGGGACCGTCGAACACTGAAGCTTTCTTT
CASSYLGPSNTEAFF